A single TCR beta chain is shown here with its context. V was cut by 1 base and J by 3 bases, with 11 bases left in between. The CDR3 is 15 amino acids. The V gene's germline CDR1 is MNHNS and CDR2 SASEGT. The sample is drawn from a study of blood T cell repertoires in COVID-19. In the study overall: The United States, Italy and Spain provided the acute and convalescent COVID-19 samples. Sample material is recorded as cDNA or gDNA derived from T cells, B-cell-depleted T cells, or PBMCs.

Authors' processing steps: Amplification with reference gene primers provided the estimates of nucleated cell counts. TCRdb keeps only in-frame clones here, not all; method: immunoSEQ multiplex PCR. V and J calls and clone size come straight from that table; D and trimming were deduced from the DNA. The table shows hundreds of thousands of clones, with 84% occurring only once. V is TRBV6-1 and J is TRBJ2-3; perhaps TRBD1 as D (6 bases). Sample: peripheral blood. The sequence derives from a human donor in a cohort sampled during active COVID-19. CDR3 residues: CASSEVWGRTDTQYF. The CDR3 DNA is TGTGCCAGCAGTGAAGTCTGGGGGCGGACAGATACGCAGTATTTT.